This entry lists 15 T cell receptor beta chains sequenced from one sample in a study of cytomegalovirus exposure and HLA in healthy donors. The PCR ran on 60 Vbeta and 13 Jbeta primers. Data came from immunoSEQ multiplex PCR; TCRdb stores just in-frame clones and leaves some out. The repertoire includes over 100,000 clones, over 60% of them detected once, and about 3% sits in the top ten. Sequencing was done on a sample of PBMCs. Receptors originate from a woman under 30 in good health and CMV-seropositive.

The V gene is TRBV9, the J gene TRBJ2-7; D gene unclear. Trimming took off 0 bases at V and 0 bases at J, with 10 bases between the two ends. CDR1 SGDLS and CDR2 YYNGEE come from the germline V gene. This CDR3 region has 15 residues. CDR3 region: CASSVGTVPSYEQYF. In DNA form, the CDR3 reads TGTGCCAGCAGCGTAGGAACAGTCCCCTCCTACGAGCAGTACTTC.

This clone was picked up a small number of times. The CDR3 sequence is CASSWVWGGGNQPQHF. The CDR3 nucleotides are TGTGCCAGCAGTTGGGTCTGGGGCGGCGGCAATCAGCCCCAGCATTTT. The chain has TRBV28 and TRBJ1-5; weak D call: TRBD1 (5 bases). CDR3 length equals 16 residues. V gave up 4 bases and J gave up 2 bases, with 15 bases separating them. The germline V gene encodes CDR1 MDHEN and CDR2 SYDVKM.

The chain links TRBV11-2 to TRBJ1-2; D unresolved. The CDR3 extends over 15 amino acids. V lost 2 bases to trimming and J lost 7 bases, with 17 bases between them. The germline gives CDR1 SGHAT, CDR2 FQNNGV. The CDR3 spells CASSLWGSGVGGYTF. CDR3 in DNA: TGTGCCAGCAGCTTATGGGGTAGCGGGGTCGGTGGCTACACCTTC.

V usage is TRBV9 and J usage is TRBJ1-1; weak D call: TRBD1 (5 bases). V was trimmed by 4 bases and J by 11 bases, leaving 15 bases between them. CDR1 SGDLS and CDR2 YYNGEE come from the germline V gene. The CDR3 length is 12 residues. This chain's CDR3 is CASSPNSGFAFF. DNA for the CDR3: TGTGCCAGCAGCCCCAACTCAGGGTTTGCTTTCTTT.

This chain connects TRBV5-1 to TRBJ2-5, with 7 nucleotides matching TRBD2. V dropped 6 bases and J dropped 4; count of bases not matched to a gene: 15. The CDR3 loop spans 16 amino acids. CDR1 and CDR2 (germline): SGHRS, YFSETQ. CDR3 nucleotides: TGCGCCAGCACCCACTCCATGGCGGGGGTGGGAGAGACCCAGTACTTC. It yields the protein CASTHSMAGVGETQYF.

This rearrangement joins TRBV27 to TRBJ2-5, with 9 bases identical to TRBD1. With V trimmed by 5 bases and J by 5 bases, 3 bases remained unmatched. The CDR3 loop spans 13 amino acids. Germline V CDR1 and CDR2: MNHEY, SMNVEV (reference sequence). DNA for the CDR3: TGTGCCAGCAGTCATGGGACAGGGGAGACCCAGTACTTC. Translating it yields CASSHGTGETQYF.

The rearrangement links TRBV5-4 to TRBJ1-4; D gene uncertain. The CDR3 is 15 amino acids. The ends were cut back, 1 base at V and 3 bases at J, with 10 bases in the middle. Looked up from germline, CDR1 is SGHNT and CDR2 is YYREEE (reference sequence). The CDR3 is CASSLMSGANEKLFF. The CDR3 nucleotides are TGTGCCAGCAGCTTGATGAGCGGAGCTAATGAAAAACTGTTTTTT.

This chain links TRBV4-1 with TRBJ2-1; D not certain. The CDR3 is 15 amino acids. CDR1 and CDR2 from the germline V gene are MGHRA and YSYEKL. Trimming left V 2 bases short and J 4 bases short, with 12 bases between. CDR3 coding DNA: TGCGCCAGCAGCCAACAAAACAACCCATACAATGAGCAGTTCTTC. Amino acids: CASSQQNNPYNEQFF.

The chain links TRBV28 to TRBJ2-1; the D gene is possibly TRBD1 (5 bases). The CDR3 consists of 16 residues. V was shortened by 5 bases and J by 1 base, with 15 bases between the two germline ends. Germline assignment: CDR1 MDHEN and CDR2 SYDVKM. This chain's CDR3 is CASSPLRGSSYNEQFF. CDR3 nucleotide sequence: TGTGCCAGCAGTCCTCTTAGGGGTAGTTCCTACAATGAGCAGTTCTTC. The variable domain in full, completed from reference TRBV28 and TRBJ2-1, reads DVKVTQSSRYLVKRTGEKVFLECVQDMDHENMFWYRQDPGLGLRLIYFSYDVKMKEKGDIPEGYSVSREKKERFSLILESASTNQTSMYLCASSPLRGSSYNEQFFGPGTRLTVL.

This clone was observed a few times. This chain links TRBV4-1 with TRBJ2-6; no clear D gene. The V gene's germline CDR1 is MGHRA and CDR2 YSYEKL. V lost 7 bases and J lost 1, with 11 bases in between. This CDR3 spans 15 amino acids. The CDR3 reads CASKNRASGANVLTF. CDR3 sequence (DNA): TGCGCCAGCAAAAACAGAGCTTCTGGGGCCAACGTCCTGACTTTC.

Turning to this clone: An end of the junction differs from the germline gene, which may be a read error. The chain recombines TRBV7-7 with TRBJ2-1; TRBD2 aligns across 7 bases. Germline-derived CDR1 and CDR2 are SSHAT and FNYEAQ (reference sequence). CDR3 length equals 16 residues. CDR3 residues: CASSQKIAGRDNEQFF. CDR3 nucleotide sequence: TGTGCTAGCAGCCAAAAAATTGCGGGGAGGGACAATGAGCAGTTCTTC.

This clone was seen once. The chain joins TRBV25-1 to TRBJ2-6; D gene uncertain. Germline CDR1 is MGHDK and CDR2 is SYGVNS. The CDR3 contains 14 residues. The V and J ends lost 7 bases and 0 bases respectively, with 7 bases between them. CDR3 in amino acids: CASNSNSGANVLTF. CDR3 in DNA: TGTGCCAGCAACAGTAACTCTGGGGCCAACGTCCTGACTTTC.

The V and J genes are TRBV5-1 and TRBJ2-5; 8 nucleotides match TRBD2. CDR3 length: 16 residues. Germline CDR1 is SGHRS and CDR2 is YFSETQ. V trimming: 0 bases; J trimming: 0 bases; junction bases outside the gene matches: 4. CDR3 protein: CASSLGNSGNQETQYF. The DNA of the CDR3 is TGCGCCAGCAGCTTGGGTAATAGCGGGAACCAAGAGACCCAGTACTTC.

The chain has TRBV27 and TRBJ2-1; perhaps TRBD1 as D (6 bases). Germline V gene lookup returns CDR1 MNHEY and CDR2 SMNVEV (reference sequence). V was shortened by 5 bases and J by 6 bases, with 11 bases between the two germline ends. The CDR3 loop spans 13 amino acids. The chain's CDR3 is CASSVTGFNEQFF. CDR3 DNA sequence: TGTGCCAGCAGTGTAACAGGGTTCAATGAGCAGTTCTTC.

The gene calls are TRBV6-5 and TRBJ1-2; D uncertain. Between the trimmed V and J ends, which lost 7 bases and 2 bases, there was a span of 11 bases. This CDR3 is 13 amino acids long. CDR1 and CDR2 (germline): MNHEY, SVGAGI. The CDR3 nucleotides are TGTGCCAGCACCACGACTGGGAACTATGGCTACACCTTC. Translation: CASTTTGNYGYTF.